This TCR beta chain was documented in a study of cytomegalovirus exposure and HLA in healthy donors (dated by TCRdb to 2017 to 2019). For context, the study as a whole: An earlier analysis of several hundred of the donors reported 276 Gb of sequence data and around 100 million unique TCR beta sequences obtained from around 190 million T cells. An early release covering about 600 HLA-typed donors comprised about 300 gigabases of sequencing data and approximately 80 million unique TCR sequences. The genetic ancestry cluster associated with self-reported Caucasian donors included about 84% of the 300 to 450 genotyped donors. The study aimed to test whether cataloging public T cell receptors could reveal signatures of past pathogen exposure. The T cell repertoires of about 700 subjects were profiled by immunosequencing and related to cytomegalovirus serostatus. Besides the first cohort of 666 subjects, a separate validation cohort made up of 120 different subjects was used. To predict cytomegalovirus infection status, the study combined high-throughput TCR immunosequencing, statistical association of individual TCRs with disease status, and machine learning. A later analysis re-examined previously published TCR beta repertoires from about 670 donors and added high-resolution HLA genotyping to investigate patterns of TCR occurrence. The later analysis used no new phenotypic data to find candidate immune exposures, relying instead on TCR beta sequences and their occurrence across donors. An earlier analysis of 587 of the donors used high-throughput TCR beta sequencing to judge whether each TCR beta V gene segment behaved as functional or pseudogenic. Alongside the repertoire data, information on donor age, sex, ethnicity and CMV serostatus was compiled. A later genetic analysis used genome-wide SNP genotypes for about 55% of the 666 donors, treating that subset as a discovery cohort. All discovery cohort repertoires had been generated using a single sequencing platform. HLA typing covered class I and class II loci at four-digit resolution. The number of donors typed differed by locus, with roughly 629-640 for A, B, C, DRB1 and DQB1, around 520 for DQA1, 606 for DPA1, and some 450 for DPB1. Four to six DR-DQ haplotypes were handled as single units for association and clustering, since linkage in the cohort was strong. Among about 360 genotyped donors of the cohort, an average of approximately 250,000 unique TCR beta nucleotide sequences were sequenced per donor, roughly 18% of them non-productive. The study at large found these results: At a false discovery rate of 0.05, a later analysis linked 15,000 to 20,000 TCR beta sequences to specific HLA alleles. Because some donors lacked HLA typing at each locus, the association tests relied only on the typed subset. In a later analysis, HLA-associated TCR beta chains showed more clonal expansion and lower generation probabilities than non-associated chains that were equally common. An association between a missense DCLRE1C variant and V-gene and J-gene trimming of TCR beta chains was found in a later genetic analysis and replicated in an independent cohort. Presence/absence analyses assumed roughly uniform sequencing depth across donors, an assumption that may not hold. The classifier was reported to diagnose cytomegalovirus status with high specificity and sensitivity in both the original and validation cohorts. Some IMGT-functional V segments, including TRBV6-2 and TRBV6-3, could not be distinguished by the 87-base-pair reads and were therefore excluded. Roughly 15 rarely observed V segments, including chromosome 9 orphons, were excluded from the earlier analysis of some 590 of the donors because counts were too low. According to a later analysis, parvovirus B19, influenza, CMV and Epstein-Barr virus appeared linked to several top co-occurrence clusters. In a later analysis, the rate of TCR association differed among HLA loci, with DRB1 alleles having the most associated TCRs and HLA-C alleles having the fewest. A further reported finding was that TCR beta sequences accurately predicted the HLA-A and HLA-B alleles for most subjects in the first cohort. Three of the identified cytomegalovirus-associated TCR beta chains were confirmed in vitro to be specific for cytomegalovirus antigens. Strong co-occurrence of HLA alleles, especially DR and DQ, made assigning TCR associations to individual alleles difficult. Most CMV-associated TCR beta chains appeared to be HLA-restricted in a later analysis, and the HLA associations seemed to be driven largely by CMV exposure. Linkage disequilibrium might explain the correlated functional status among segregating V segments, but an unknown experimental factor could not be excluded. Compared with the approximately 600-donor mean, donors in an Asian-associated ancestry cluster had fewer N-insertions in productive TCRs, according to a later genetic analysis. A cluster of highly shared sequence variants was judged likely to be a technical artifact of the sequencing pipeline. Most TCR sequences were seen in very few donors, while some public TCRs were found in many individuals. Only TCR beta chains were sequenced in this cohort, and the absence of alpha or paired-chain data limited detectable features. In the study, some 160 TCR beta chains were listed as associated with cytomegalovirus. Immune exposure information for the cohort was limited to CMV serostatus. An earlier analysis of around 500 of the donors showed that most TCR beta V segments appeared in productive rearrangements either about 90% or about 30% of the time, which broadly matched IMGT annotations. The authors suggested that the approach could potentially be extended to other disease states and immunological phenotypes.

On this clone: What antigen it recognizes has not been identified. Qualities for individual bases were not recorded, and no much larger clone is one base off.

The CDR3 holds 14 amino acids from the cysteine to the phenylalanine. The read is trimmed to its CDR3 DNA, 42 bases read in frame from base 1. The cohort consisted of 600 or so healthy bone marrow donors. At the time of sampling, all cohort members were nominally healthy, though unrecorded immune exposures were likely present. The donor was CMV seronegative and belonged to the group of 350 to 400 seronegative cohort members. Each donor provided a peripheral blood sample, and peripheral blood mononuclear cells were used for TCR beta sequencing. Genomic DNA was extracted from the blood cell samples with the Qiagen DNeasy Blood Extraction Kit. Libraries were made using the immunoSEQ multiplex PCR assay. A mixture of 60 forward primers for TCR Vbeta segments and 13 reverse primers for TCR Jbeta segments was used in the multiplex PCR. A multiplex PCR assay on genomic DNA amplified the CDR3 region of rearranged TCR beta genes. On the Illumina HiSeq System, the amplified TCR beta libraries were sequenced as 87-base-pair reads. Concerning the study's data processing: Across the roughly 670 repertoires, a later analysis counted approximately 83 million unique TCR beta chains, some 11 million of which were shared by at least two donors. To remove PCR and sequencing errors, raw reads were error-corrected and collapsed into unique sequences using a nearest-neighbor algorithm that merged closely related sequences. CDR3 sequences were aligned to IMGT reference sequences to assign V, D and J gene segments. For a sequence to be retained, a match of at least six nucleotides was required to both a V gene segment and a J gene segment. Rearrangements were classified as productive when the CDR3 lacked stop codons and remained in frame with V and J, and all other rearrangements were classified as non-productive. Following IMGT convention, CDR3 was defined as the stretch from the second conserved V-encoded cysteine to the conserved J-encoded phenylalanine. The earlier analysis of approximately 500 of the donors excluded sequences that lacked an unambiguous match to a single V gene segment. An earlier analysis of several hundred of the donors classified V segments as functional when productive rearrangements were above 56.7% and as segregating when the standard deviation between donors was above 5%. A statistical classification framework was built for diagnosing cytomegalovirus status from the catalog of TCR beta chain sequences. In a later analysis, TCR nucleotide sequences were compared against IMGT/GENE-DB human TR gene sequences so that V and J genes could be assigned. Using the TCRdist pipeline, a later analysis assigned CDR3 sequences along with most-parsimonious VDJ recombination scenarios. In a later analysis, each TCR beta chain was defined by its CDR3 amino acid sequence together with its V-gene family, and reads without a unique V-gene family were excluded. As a way to deal with suspected cross-contamination and a sequencing artifact, a later analysis dropped approximately 570 nucleotide sequences that were highly shared and had low generation probability. In a later analysis, a clonal expansion index for each public chain was calculated from normalized within-repertoire ranks of inferred template counts. In a later analysis, generation probabilities were computed using a VDJ recombination model fitted to out-of-frame rearrangements, and the results were checked against IGoR. In a later analysis, hypergeometric tests were used to score TCR-TCR, TCR-HLA and TCR-CMV co-occurrence, with a repertoire-size bias correction applied to TCR pairs. A later analysis estimated false discovery rates by permuting HLA or CMV assignments 20 times. In a later analysis, co-occurring TCRs were grouped using DBSCAN, and TCRdist sequence similarity was added for clustering within HLA-allele-positive subsets. For co-occurrence clustering, repertoires with fewer than 30,000 or more than 120,000 public chains were excluded, along with about five repertoires with anomalous nucleotide sharing. Entries here come from immuneACCESS through TCRdb and include only in-frame sequences with V and J called. Some clones fail to appear in such tables; in the studies checked, an unresolved V gene covers under half of the shortfall, and the cause of the remainder is unknown. The V and J calls and clone size come from that table; D and trimming were worked out from the DNA. Present in this sample are roughly 130,000 clones, 70% to 85% of which were seen just once. The ten top clones hold 2.7% of the sample.

This receptor chain uses TRBV21-1 and TRBJ1-1. TRBV21-1 is classified as a pseudogene. Sequencing used PBMCs. The sequence derives from a boy aged 2 to 9 in good health and CMV-seronegative. The nucleotides read TGTGCCAGCAGCAAACGGGAGGAAAACACTGAAGCTTTCTTT. This sequence encodes CASSKREENTEAFF.